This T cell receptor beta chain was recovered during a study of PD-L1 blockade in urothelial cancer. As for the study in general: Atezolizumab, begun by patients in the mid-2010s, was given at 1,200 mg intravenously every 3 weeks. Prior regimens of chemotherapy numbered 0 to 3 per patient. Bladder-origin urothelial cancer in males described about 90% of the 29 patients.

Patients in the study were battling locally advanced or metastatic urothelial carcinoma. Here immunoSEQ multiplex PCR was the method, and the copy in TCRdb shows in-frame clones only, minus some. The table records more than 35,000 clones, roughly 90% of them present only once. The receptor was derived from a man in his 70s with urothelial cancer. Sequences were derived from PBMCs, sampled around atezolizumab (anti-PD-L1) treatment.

CDR3 in amino acids: CASRSGRINTGELFF. CDR3 coding DNA: TGTGCCAGCAGGTCCGGGAGGATTAACACCGGGGAGCTGTTTTTT. V and J are TRBV6-1 and TRBJ2-2; 7 bases agree with TRBD2. The germline gives CDR1 MNHNS, CDR2 SASEGT. After removal of 6 bases from V and 2 bases from J, the junction contained 6 bases not matched to a gene. The CDR3 covers 15 residues.